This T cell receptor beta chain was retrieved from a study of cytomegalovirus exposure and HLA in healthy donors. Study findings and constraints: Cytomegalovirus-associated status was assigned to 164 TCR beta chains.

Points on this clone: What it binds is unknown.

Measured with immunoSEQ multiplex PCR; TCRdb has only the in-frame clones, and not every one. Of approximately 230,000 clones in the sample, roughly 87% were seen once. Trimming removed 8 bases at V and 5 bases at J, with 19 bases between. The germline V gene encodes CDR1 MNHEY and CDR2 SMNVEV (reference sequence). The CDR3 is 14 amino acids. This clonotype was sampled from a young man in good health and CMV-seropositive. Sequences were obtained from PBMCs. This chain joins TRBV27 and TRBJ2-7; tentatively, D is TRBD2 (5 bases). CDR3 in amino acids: CASSWATSSHEQYF. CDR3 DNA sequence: TGTGCCAGCTCCTGGGCCACTAGTTCGCACGAGCAGTACTTC.